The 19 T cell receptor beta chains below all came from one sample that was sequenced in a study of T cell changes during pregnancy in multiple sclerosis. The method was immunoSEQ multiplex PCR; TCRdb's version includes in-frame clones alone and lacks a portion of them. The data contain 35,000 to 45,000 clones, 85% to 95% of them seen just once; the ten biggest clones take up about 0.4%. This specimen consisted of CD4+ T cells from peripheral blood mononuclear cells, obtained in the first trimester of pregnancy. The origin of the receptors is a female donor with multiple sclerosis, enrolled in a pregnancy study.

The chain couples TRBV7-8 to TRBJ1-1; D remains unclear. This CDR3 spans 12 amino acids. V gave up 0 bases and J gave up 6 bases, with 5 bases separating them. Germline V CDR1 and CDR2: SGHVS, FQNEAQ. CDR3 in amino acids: CASSLARAEAFF. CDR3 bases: TGTGCCAGCAGCTTAGCTAGAGCTGAAGCTTTCTTT.

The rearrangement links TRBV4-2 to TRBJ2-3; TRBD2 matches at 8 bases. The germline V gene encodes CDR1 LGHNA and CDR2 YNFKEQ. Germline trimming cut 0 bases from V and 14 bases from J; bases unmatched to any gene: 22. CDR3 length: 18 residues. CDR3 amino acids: CASSQDSGGGGSRFQPYF. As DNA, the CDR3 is TGTGCCAGCAGCCAAGACTCGGGGGGGGGTGGGTCTCGGTTTCAACCGTATTTT.

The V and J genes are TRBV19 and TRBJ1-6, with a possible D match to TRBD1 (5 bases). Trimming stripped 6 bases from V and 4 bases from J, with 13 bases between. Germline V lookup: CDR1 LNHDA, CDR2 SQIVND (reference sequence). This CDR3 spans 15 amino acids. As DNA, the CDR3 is TGTGCCAGTAGAGGGGCCGACGTGTATAATTCACCCCTCCACTTT. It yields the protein CASRGADVYNSPLHF.

The CDR3 nucleotides read TGTGCCAGCAGCGCGGGACAGGGGGCGAGAGAGACCCAGTACTTC. This gives the protein CASSAGQGARETQYF. The chain has TRBV9 and TRBJ2-5, with 12 bases lining up with TRBD1. The CDR3 extends over 15 amino acids. After removal of 3 bases from V and 4 bases from J, the junction contained 4 bases not matched to a gene. Germline lookup yields CDR1 SGDLS and CDR2 YYNGEE. Based on the CDR3 plus reference TRBV9 and TRBJ2-5, the full variable domain is DSGVTQTPKHLITATGQRVTLRCSPRSGDLSVYWYQQSLDQGLQFLIQYYNGEERAKGNILERFSAQQFPDLHSELNLSSLELGDSALYFCASSAGQGARETQYFGPGTRLLVL.

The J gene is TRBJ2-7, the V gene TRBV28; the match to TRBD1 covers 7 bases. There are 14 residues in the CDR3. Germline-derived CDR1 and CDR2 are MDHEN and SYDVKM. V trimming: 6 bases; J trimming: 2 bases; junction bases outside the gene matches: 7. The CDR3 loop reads CASRQGGVTYEQYF. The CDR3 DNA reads TGTGCCAGCAGACAAGGGGGCGTCACCTACGAGCAGTACTTC.

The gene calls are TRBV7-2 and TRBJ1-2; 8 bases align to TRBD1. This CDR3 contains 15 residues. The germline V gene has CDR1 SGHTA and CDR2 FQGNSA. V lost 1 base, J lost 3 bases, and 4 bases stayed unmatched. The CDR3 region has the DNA TGTGCCAGCAGCTTAGGGGCAGGGGGCGACTATGGCTACACCTTC. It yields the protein CASSLGAGGDYGYTF.

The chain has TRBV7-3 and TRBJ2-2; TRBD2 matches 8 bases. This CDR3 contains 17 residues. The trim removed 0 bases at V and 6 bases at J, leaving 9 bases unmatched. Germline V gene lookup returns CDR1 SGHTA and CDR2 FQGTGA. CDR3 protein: CASSLTTSGSSPGELFF. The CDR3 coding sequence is TGTGCCAGCAGCTTAACGACCAGCGGGAGTTCCCCCGGGGAGCTGTTTTTT. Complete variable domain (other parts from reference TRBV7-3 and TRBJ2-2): GAGVSQTPSNKVTEKGKYVELRCDPISGHTALYWYRQSLGQGPEFLIYFQGTGAADDSGLPNDRFFAVRPEGSVSTLKIQRTERGDSAVYLCASSLTTSGSSPGELFFGEGSRLTVL.

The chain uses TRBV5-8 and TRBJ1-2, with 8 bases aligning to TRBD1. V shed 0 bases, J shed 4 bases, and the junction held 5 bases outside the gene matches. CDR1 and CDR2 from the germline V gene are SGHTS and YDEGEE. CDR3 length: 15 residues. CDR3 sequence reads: CASSLGTGIFYGYTF. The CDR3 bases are TGTGCCAGCAGCTTGGGGACAGGGATTTTCTATGGCTACACCTTC. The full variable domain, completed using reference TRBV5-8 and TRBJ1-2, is EAGVTQSPTHLIKTRGQQATLRCSPISGHTSVYWYQQALGLGLQFLLWYDEGEERNRGNFPPRFSGRQFPNYSSELNVNALELEDSALYLCASSLGTGIFYGYTFGSGTRLTVV.

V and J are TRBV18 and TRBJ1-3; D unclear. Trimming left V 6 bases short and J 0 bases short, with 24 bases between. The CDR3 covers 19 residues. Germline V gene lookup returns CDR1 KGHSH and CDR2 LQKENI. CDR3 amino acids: CASSHLKWSTFLSGNTIYF. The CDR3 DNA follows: TGTGCCAGCTCCCATTTAAAGTGGTCTACTTTCCTCTCTGGAAACACCATATATTTT.

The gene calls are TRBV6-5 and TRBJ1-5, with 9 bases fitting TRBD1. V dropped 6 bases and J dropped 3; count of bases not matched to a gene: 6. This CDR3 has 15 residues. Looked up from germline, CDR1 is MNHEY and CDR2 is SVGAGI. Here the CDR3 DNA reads TGTGCCAGCAGATCCGGGACAGGGATCAATCAGCCCCAGCATTTT. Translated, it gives CASRSGTGINQPQHF.

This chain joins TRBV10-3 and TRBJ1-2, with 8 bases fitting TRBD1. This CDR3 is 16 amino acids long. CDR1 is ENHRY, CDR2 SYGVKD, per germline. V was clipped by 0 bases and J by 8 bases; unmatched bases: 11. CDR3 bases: TGTGCCATCAGTGAGTCGTACACAGGGGGAGGAGAGGGCTACACCTTC. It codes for CAISESYTGGGEGYTF.

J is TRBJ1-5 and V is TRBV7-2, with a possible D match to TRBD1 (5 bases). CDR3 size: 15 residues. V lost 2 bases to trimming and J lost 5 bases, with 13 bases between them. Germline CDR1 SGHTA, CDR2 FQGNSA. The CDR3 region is CASSLRQGTDQPQHF. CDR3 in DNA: TGTGCCAGCAGCTTAAGGCAGGGAACAGATCAGCCCCAGCATTTT. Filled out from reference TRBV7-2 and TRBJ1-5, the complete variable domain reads GAGVSQSPSNKVTEKGKDVELRCDPISGHTALYWYRQSLGQGLEFLIYFQGNSAPDKSGLPSDRFSAERTGGSVSTLTIQRTQQEDSAVYLCASSLRQGTDQPQHFGDGTRLSIL.

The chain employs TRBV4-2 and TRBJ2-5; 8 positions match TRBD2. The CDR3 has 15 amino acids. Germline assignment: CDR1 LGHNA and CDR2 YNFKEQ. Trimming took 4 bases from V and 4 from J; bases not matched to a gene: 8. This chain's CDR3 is CASSPSGAGVETQYF. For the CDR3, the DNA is TGTGCCAGCAGCCCTTCCGGAGCGGGGGTAGAGACCCAGTACTTC.

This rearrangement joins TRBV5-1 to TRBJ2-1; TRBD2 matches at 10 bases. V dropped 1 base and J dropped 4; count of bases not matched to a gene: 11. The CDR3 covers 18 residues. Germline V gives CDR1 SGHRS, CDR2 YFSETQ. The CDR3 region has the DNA TGCGCCAGCAGCTTGAGTCGGTTGGCTAGCGGGGGTTACAATGAGCAGTTCTTC. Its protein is CASSLSRLASGGYNEQFF.

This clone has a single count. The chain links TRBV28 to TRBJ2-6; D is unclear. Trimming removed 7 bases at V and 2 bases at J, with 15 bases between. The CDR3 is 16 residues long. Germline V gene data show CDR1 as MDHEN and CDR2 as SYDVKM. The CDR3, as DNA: TGTGCCAGCACTCTTGGTAGTCTGGCTGGGGCCAACGTCCTGACTTTC. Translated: CASTLGSLAGANVLTF.

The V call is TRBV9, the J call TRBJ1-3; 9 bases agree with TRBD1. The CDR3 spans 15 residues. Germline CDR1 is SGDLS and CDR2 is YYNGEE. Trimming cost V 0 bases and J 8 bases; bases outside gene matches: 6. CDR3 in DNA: TGTGCCAGCAGCGTAGCGAGGACAGGGGAGGACACCATATATTTT. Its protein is CASSVARTGEDTIYF.

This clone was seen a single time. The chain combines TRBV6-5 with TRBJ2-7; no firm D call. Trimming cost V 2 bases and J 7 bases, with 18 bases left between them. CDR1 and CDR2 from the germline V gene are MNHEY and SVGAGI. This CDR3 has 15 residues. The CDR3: CASSYERQPGGEQYF. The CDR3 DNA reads TGTGCCAGCAGTTACGAGAGGCAGCCTGGTGGGGAGCAGTACTTC.

The CDR3 protein is CASSLELAATNEKLFF. The CDR3 bases are TGTGCCAGCAGCTTAGAGTTGGCAGCAACTAATGAAAAACTGTTTTTT. The J gene is TRBJ1-4, the V gene TRBV11-2; D remains unclear. The V end lost 0 bases, the J end lost 0 bases, and 8 bases lay between the germline ends. The CDR3 length is 16 residues. Germline-derived CDR1 and CDR2 are SGHAT and FQNNGV.

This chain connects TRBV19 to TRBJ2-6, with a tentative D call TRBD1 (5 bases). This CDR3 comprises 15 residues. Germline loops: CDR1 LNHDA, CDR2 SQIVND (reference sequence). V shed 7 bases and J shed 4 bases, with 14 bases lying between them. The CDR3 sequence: CASTHGAAGANVLTF. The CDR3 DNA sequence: TGTGCCAGTACTCATGGGGCAGCCGGGGCCAACGTCCTGACTTTC.